This TCR beta chain appears in the sequencing data of a study of control samples from healthy donors and cancer patients. Libraries were prepared by immunoSEQ multiplex PCR; TCRdb keeps only in-frame clonotypes and omits some of them. This sample carries approximately 100,000 clones, more than 85% of them seen once, and the ten largest clones take 15% to 20%. V lost 3 bases and J lost 7, with 9 bases in between. CDR3 length: 13 residues. Germline-derived CDR1 and CDR2 are MNHNS and SASEGT. V is TRBV6-1 and J is TRBJ1-4; no clear D. Material: blood. This receptor was obtained from a woman in her 50s in good health. The DNA of the CDR3 is TGTGCCAGCAGTGAGGGTAGTATTGAAAAACTGTTTTTT. Residues: CASSEGSIEKLFF.